These 27 T cell receptor beta chains share one sample of origin, sequenced in a study of T-cell memory formation after mild COVID-19. In TCRdb, the 5' RACE reads were re-called with MiXCR into one record per CDR3 protein. Of fewer than 250,000 distinct CDR3 sequences listed, 10% to 13% are singletons. The sample was PBMCs or a T cell subset sorted from them (not recorded which). These receptors were obtained from a young man who had mild COVID-19 (a few samples of this study predate the infection). Cell type and time point are not known.

This clonotype turned up a few times. This chain links TRBV6-5 with TRBJ1-1; the D is unclear. V was shortened by 6 bases and J by 9 bases, with 20 bases between the two germline ends. CDR3 length equals 14 residues. CDR1 is MNHEY, CDR2 SVGAGI, per germline. For the CDR3, the DNA is TGTGCCAGCAGCTACACCCCCGAGGGTCCTCAAGCTTTCTTT. Its translation is CASSYTPEGPQAFF.

This clonotype was seen ten or more times. The chain couples TRBV12-3 or TRBV12-4 to TRBJ1-2; 7 bases agree with TRBD1. J lost 1 base, V lost 6 bases, and 5 bases had no gene match. The CDR3 is made up of 14 amino acids. CDR3 region: CASSRGQINYGYTF. Written as DNA, the CDR3 is TGTGCCAGCAGCCGGGGACAGATTAACTATGGCTACACCTTC.

This clonotype was observed a few times. This sequence joins TRBV29-1 and TRBJ1-2; 8 nucleotides agree with TRBD1. The ends lost 7 bases at V and 8 bases at J; junction bases unmatched: 9. The V gene's germline CDR1 is SQVTM and CDR2 ANQGSEA. The CDR3 has 12 residues. In DNA, the CDR3 is TGCAGCGCGCGGTTCGGGACAGGAGGCTACACCTTC. Protein product: CSARFGTGGYTF.

The CDR3 here is CASSQDIQRAFVAFF. CDR3 coding DNA: TGTGCCAGCAGCCAAGATATTCAGCGAGCCTTTGTAGCTTTCTTT. J is TRBJ1-1 and V is TRBV4-2; D gene ambiguous. Deletions cut 0 bases from V and 10 bases from J, with 18 bases between. The CDR3 runs 15 residues. Germline-derived CDR1 and CDR2 are LGHNA and YNFKEQ.

The gene calls are TRBV7-2 and TRBJ2-6; no definite D call. The CDR3 has 17 residues. In germline, CDR1 is SGHTA, CDR2 FQGNSA. Trimming stripped 2 bases from V and 0 bases from J, with 11 bases between. CDR3 region: CASSLRPVVSGANVLTF. The CDR3 DNA sequence: TGTGCCAGCAGCTTAAGGCCAGTCGTCTCTGGGGCCAACGTCCTGACTTTC.

In its sample, this clonotype was seen many times. V usage is TRBV7-9 and J usage is TRBJ2-5; TRBD2 matches 8 bases. Germline V lookup: CDR1 SEHNR, CDR2 FQNEAQ (reference sequence). Trimming cost V 4 bases and J 5 bases; bases outside gene matches: 3. The CDR3 extends over 13 amino acids. As DNA, the CDR3 is TGTGCCAGCAGCTCGGTAGCGGGGGAGACCCAGTACTTC. It codes for CASSSVAGETQYF.

This clonotype was counted a few times. The chain uses TRBV11-2 and TRBJ2-5, with 8 bases that match TRBD2. Germline V lookup: CDR1 SGHAT, CDR2 FQNNGV. V dropped 6 bases and J dropped 3; count of bases not matched to a gene: 6. The CDR3 spans 14 residues. CDR3 nucleotide sequence: TGTGCCAGCAGTTTTATAGCGGGAAAAGAGACCCAGTACTTC. This encodes CASSFIAGKETQYF.

This chain links TRBV7-9 with TRBJ2-6, with unresolved D. The CDR3 consists of 15 residues. The germline V gene encodes CDR1 SEHNR and CDR2 FQNEAQ (reference sequence). V dropped 6 bases and J dropped 1 base, with 10 bases sitting between them. In DNA, the CDR3 is TGTGCCAGCAGTCCCTCGGCGTCTGGGGCCAACGTCCTGACTTTC. It is translated as CASSPSASGANVLTF.

The table lists this clonotype with a few counts. The chain is built from TRBV5-1 and TRBJ2-7; D is undetermined. Germline V CDR1 and CDR2: SGHRS, YFSETQ. Trimming removed 0 bases from V and 2 bases from J, with 15 bases in between. The CDR3 loop spans 16 amino acids. The chain's CDR3 is CASSLDPGRTPYEQYF. CDR3 DNA sequence: TGCGCCAGCAGCTTGGACCCGGGTAGGACCCCCTACGAGCAGTACTTC.

This clonotype has only a few counts. The chain joins TRBV27 to TRBJ1-6; D is undetermined. The germline gives CDR1 MNHEY, CDR2 SMNVEV (reference sequence). The CDR3 sequence is 15 residues long. V gave up 2 bases and J gave up 7 bases, with 12 bases separating them. Here the CDR3 DNA reads TGTGCCAGCAGTTTAGGTCCCAAGCCGAATTCACCCCTCCACTTT. Translated, it gives CASSLGPKPNSPLHF.

DNA for the CDR3: TGCGCCAGCAGCTTGGGGCTAGCGGGGGCCTACTCCTACGAGCAGTACTTC. Translation gives CASSLGLAGAYSYEQYF. The chain has TRBV5-1 and TRBJ2-7, with 10 positions matching TRBD2. CDR1 SGHRS and CDR2 YFSETQ come from the germline V gene. Germline trimming cut 0 bases from V and 0 bases from J; bases unmatched to any gene: 6. This CDR3 is built from 17 residues.

This clonotype showed up just a few times. The gene calls are TRBV12-3 or TRBV12-4 and TRBJ1-5; D remains ambiguous. The CDR3 runs to 13 residues. Trimming took off 1 base at V and 3 bases at J, with 4 bases between the two ends. The CDR3 region is CASSLGNNQPQHF. CDR3 in DNA: TGTGCCAGCAGTTTAGGTAACAATCAGCCCCAGCATTTT.

The gene calls are TRBV3-1 and TRBJ2-5; D is uncertain. CDR1 and CDR2 from the germline V gene are LGHDT and YNNKEL (reference sequence). Trimming left V 4 bases short and J 14 bases short, with 14 bases between. The CDR3 length is 11 residues. CDR3 nucleotide sequence: TGTGCCAGCAGCCTGGGCACCTCATCTTACTTC. This encodes CASSLGTSSYF.

A few counts support this clonotype. The gene calls are TRBV24-1 and TRBJ2-3, with D tentatively TRBD1 (6 bases). The V end was cut by 4 bases, the J end by 1 base, with 8 bases between. This CDR3 region has 14 residues. From germline, CDR1 is KGHDR and CDR2 SFDVKD. As DNA, the CDR3 is TGTGCCACCAGTGAATGGACAGGCACAGATACGCAGTATTTT. Protein sequence: CATSEWTGTDTQYF.

The chain employs TRBV6-2 or TRBV6-3 and TRBJ2-4; no clear D gene. CDR1 is MNHEY and CDR2 is SVGEGT in the germline V gene. V was pared by 1 base and J by 8 bases, with 6 bases between. This CDR3 is 12 amino acids long. Here the CDR3 reads CASSYYADIQYF. DNA for the CDR3: TGTGCCAGCAGTTACTATGCGGACATTCAGTACTTC.

The chain joins TRBV6-2 or TRBV6-3 to TRBJ1-5, with a possible D match to TRBD1 (5 bases). CDR3 length: 12 amino acids. V lost 6 bases and J lost 11, with 14 bases in between. CDR1 is MNHEY and CDR2 is SVGEGT in the germline V gene. In DNA, the CDR3 is TGTGCCAGCAGCCTCCCGACAGTTACCCAGCATTTT. Encoded protein: CASSLPTVTQHF.

This clonotype was observed a few times. This rearrangement joins TRBV7-3 to TRBJ2-2; 7 nucleotides align to TRBD1. The germline V gene has CDR1 SGHTA and CDR2 FQGTGA. V dropped 8 bases and J dropped 6; count of bases not matched to a gene: 9. CDR3 length: 14 residues. The CDR3 nucleotides read TGTGCCAGCGGTATCGACAGGGTGCCCGGGGAGCTGTTTTTT. It specifies CASGIDRVPGELFF.

This clonotype occurred many times. The chain uses TRBV24-1 and TRBJ2-1; D remains ambiguous. This CDR3 spans 13 amino acids. Deletions cut 1 base from V and 8 bases from J, with 8 bases between. Germline assignment: CDR1 KGHDR and CDR2 SFDVKD. DNA for the CDR3: TGTGCCACCAGTGATTTCCGACGACATGAGCAGTTCTTC. Residues: CATSDFRRHEQFF.

The chain combines TRBV12-5 with TRBJ2-2, with 9 bases aligning to TRBD1. This CDR3 comprises 15 residues. Germline assignment: CDR1 LGHNT and CDR2 FRNRAP. V gave up 4 bases and J gave up 5 bases; unmatched junction bases: 5. This chain's CDR3 is CASGYRDRETGELFF. CDR3 bases: TGTGCTAGTGGTTACCGGGACAGGGAAACCGGGGAGCTGTTTTTT.

The chain employs TRBV6-5 and TRBJ2-5, with D possibly being TRBD1 (6 bases). Germline values: CDR1 MNHEY, CDR2 SVGAGI. This CDR3 has 14 amino acids. V was trimmed by 4 bases and J by 5 bases, leaving 14 bases between them. The DNA of the CDR3 is TGTGCCAGCAGTTCCCCTGGGGGCCCGGAGACCCAGTACTTC. It translates to CASSSPGGPETQYF.

The chain joins TRBV9 to TRBJ2-5; TRBD1 is a possible D gene (6 bases). This CDR3 has 14 residues. Germline CDR1 SGDLS, CDR2 YYNGEE. The V end was cut by 0 bases, the J end by 3 bases, with 9 bases between. The DNA of the CDR3 is TGTGCCAGCAGCGTAGGGGGGCGCGAAGAGACCCAGTACTTC. It codes for CASSVGGREETQYF.

The chain joins TRBV10-3 to TRBJ1-5, with D tentatively TRBD1 (5 bases). The V gene's germline CDR1 is ENHRY and CDR2 SYGVKD. The ends were cut back, 3 bases at V and 3 bases at J, with 9 bases in the middle. The CDR3 has 14 amino acids. CDR3 bases: TGTGCCATCAGTGAAGGGGCCTACAATCAGCCCCAGCATTTT. It encodes CAISEGAYNQPQHF.

The chain recombines TRBV12-3 or TRBV12-4 with TRBJ2-7, with no clear D. Trimming left V 0 bases short and J 4 bases short, with 10 bases between. The CDR3 length is 14 residues. The CDR3 DNA is TGTGCCAGCAGTTTAGCGCCAAACTCTTACGAGCAGTACGTC. Protein: CASSLAPNSYEQYV.

This chain uses TRBV18 with TRBJ2-7; D is undetermined. With 2 bases removed from V and 2 bases from J, the gap between germline ends came to 10 bases. The CDR3 contains 14 residues. CDR1 KGHSH and CDR2 LQKENI come from the germline V gene. The CDR3 region is CASSPSQVTYEQYF. Written as DNA, the CDR3 is TGTGCCAGCTCACCATCCCAGGTTACCTACGAGCAGTACTTC.

This clonotype was seen at least ten times. The chain couples TRBV12-3 or TRBV12-4 to TRBJ2-7; D gene ambiguous. CDR3 size: 14 residues. The V end was cut by 3 bases, the J end by 0 bases, with 9 bases between. CDR3 protein: CASSFGSSSYEQYF. The DNA of the CDR3 is TGTGCCAGCAGTTTTGGCTCGAGCTCCTACGAGCAGTACTTC.

V and J are TRBV5-1 and TRBJ1-2, with D maybe TRBD1 (5 bases). CDR1 is SGHRS, CDR2 YFSETQ, per germline. Trimming cost V 4 bases and J 3 bases, with 16 bases left between them. The CDR3 is made up of 15 amino acids. DNA of the CDR3: TGCGCCAGCAGCAAGCAGACAGTGGAAGACTATGGCTACACCTTC. It translates to CASSKQTVEDYGYTF.

The chain recombines TRBV6-2 or TRBV6-3 with TRBJ2-1; 9 bases match TRBD1. Germline loops: CDR1 MNHEY, CDR2 SVGEGT. Germline trimming cut 5 bases from V and 3 bases from J; bases unmatched to any gene: 11. The CDR3 extends over 17 amino acids. CDR3 sequence reads: CASSPIPGQGYYNEQFF. The CDR3 region has the DNA TGTGCCAGCAGTCCAATCCCGGGACAGGGATACTACAATGAGCAGTTCTTC.